The clone carrying this T cell receptor beta chain has only one observation. Its antigen remains unidentified. Data came from immunoSEQ multiplex PCR; TCRdb stores just in-frame clones and leaves some out. The sample includes approximately 44,000 clones, roughly 80% of them seen just once. Time point noted: week 23, last vaccination. Vaccinated patients received 300 ug of mutant IDH1 20-mer peptide per dose, with topical imiquimod. The CDR3 has 15 amino acids. Germline loops: CDR1 SEHNR, CDR2 FQNEAQ (reference sequence). Losses at the gene ends were 5 bases for V and 3 bases for J; bases not matched to a gene: 10. This sample was taken from a study of a mutant IDH1 vaccine in newly diagnosed glioma. Whole-study context: First vaccine doses came 4-6 weeks after radiotherapy alone, or with temozolomide cycles. Pretreatment consisted of radiotherapy, temozolomide, or both, with most receiving both.

Study-level results: Pseudoprogression appears to have had no connection to changes in top peripheral T cell clonotypes.

The TCR originated in a woman younger than 35 with glioma. Some clones in this sample may be carry-over from other donors' samples. Sequenced here: PBMCs, sampled from a glioma patient whose treatment included an IDH1 peptide vaccine. V usage is TRBV7-9 and J usage is TRBJ2-7, with TRBD1 identical over 7 bases. CDR3 DNA: TGTGCCAGCAGCCAACCGCGGACAGGATTCTACGAGCAGTACTTC. This encodes CASSQPRTGFYEQYF.